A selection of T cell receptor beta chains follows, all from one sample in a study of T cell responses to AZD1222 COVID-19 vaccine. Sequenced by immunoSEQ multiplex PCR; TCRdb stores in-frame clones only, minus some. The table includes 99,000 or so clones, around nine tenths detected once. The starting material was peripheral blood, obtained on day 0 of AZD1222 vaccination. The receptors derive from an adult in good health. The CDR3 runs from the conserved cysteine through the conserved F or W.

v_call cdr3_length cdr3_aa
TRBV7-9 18 CASSLAVVVGGQYNEQFF
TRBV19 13 CASSILRDETQYF
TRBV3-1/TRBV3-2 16 CASSQSSGVSGTEAFF
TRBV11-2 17 CASSLLGRDSSTDTQYF
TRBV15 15 CATSRGQVPNQPQHF
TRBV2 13 CASMRGTGLEAFF
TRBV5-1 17 CASSSDTGPRAGNTIYF
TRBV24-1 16 CAHCPHRGRSTDTQYF
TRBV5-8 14 CASSRSGFQETQYF
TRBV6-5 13 CASRRQENTEAFF
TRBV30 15 CAWSVLGQGTDTQYF
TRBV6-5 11 CASTNGRGAFF
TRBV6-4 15 CASSDPCPPRYGYTF
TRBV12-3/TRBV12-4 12 CASSRDRDIQYF
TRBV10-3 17 CAISVRTELTGANVLTF
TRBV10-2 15 CASSEFRTGEPPLHF
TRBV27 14 CASSLGGTSGGYTF
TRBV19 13 CASSTQGLYGYTF
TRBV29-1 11 CSVGRSYGYTF
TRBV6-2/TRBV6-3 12 CASSYSSGTQYF
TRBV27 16 CASSPLLNPSDQPQHF
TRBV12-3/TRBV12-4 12 CASLASMAGYTF
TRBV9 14 CASSVEAEGGGQFF
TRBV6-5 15 CASRNKDSHFYGYTF
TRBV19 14 CASSIKGSNYGYTF
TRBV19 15 CASGRQGAIPYEQYF
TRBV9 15 CASSVGPGTQYEQYF
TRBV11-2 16 CASSPRRGLTYNEQFF
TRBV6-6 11 CASYGEREAFF
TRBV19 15 CASTLDGGEGQPQHF
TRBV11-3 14 CASSPSGLSNEQFF
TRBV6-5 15 CASSMGRVNTGELFF
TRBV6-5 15 CASRPLVGGFYEQFF
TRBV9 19 CASSPTGGDPPSGDYGYTF
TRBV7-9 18 CASSHGQGWRLGGNTIYF
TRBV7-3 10 CASSPVSYTF
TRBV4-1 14 CASRNSAGYTEAFF
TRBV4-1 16 CASSQEGGGSSYEQYF
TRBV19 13 CASSDRVNEKLFF
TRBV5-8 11 CASSSTYEQYF
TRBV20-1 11 CSVGNYNEQFF
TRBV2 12 CASSERGETQYF
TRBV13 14 CASSFRGNTDTQYF
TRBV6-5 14 CASRQVGSNYGYTF
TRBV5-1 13 CASSEDGAYGYTF
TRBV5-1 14 CASSLGAGAYEQYF
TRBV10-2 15 CASSESTGANEKLFF
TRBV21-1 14 CASSKFLPDTEAFF
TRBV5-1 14 CASSLEGRFSEAFF
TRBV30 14 CAWQGTPLSYGYTF
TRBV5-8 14 CASSSGQRNYGYTF